Each of the 30 T cell receptor beta chains below was sequenced from the same sample in a study of read filtering for tumor transcriptome and immune sequencing. This library used approximately 0.4 ug RNA and molecular barcoded adaptors spanning alpha/delta and beta/gamma chains. From the reads, TCRdb called clonotypes with MiXCR, one entry per CDR3 protein. Among tens of thousands of distinct CDR3 sequences listed, around 21% were seen once. Sequenced input: a population of CD138-negative cells sorted from bone marrow. All receptors derive from a donor aged 40 or over with multiple myeloma.

Of note for this clonotype: This may be a read error: a much more frequent sequence differs by one nucleotide. The V and J genes are TRBV24-1 and TRBJ2-3; D is possibly TRBD1 (8 bases). The germline V and J ends were trimmed by 10 bases and 3 bases, with 16 bases remaining between them. The germline V gene encodes CDR1 KGHDR and CDR2 SFDVKD. CDR3 length: 14 amino acids. In DNA, the CDR3 is TGTGCCACTCAGGGGGCGGGAGCAACAGATACGCAGTATTTT. This translates into CATQGAGATDTQYF.

This clonotype was observed many times. The V gene is TRBV5-1, the J gene TRBJ1-1; D gene uncertain. Between the trimmed V and J ends, which lost 1 base and 3 bases, there was a span of 7 bases. In germline, CDR1 is SGHRS, CDR2 YFSETQ. The CDR3 runs to 13 residues. This chain's CDR3 is CASSLILDTEAFF. As DNA, the CDR3 is TGCGCCAGCAGCTTGATCTTAGACACTGAAGCTTTCTTT.

As regards this clonotype: This CDR3 fails to terminate in the conserved phenylalanine or tryptophan, so it likely reflects a read error. It is unclear where the CDR3 begins or ends on the DNA, so no DNA is shown, and the CDR3 is as TCRdb lists it. The gene calls are TRBV14 and TRBJ1-2; the DNA was not compared with TRBD1, the D call given in the table. Germline V gives CDR1 SGHDN, CDR2 FVKESK. A total of 12 residues make up the CDR3, ends included. The CDR3 loop reads CASSPQGYGYAL.

This clonotype was seen repeatedly, ten times or more. The rearrangement joins TRBV6-5 to TRBJ2-1; D is undetermined. Looked up from germline, CDR1 is MNHEY and CDR2 is SVGAGI. Deletions cut 5 bases from V and 6 bases from J, with 8 bases between. This CDR3 comprises 12 residues. The CDR3 bases are TGTGCCAGCAGTCGCACAGTCAATGAGCAGTTCTTC. Translating it yields CASSRTVNEQFF.

The genes are TRBV12-3 or TRBV12-4 and TRBJ1-5, with D perhaps matching TRBD1 (6 bases). The ends were cut back, 6 bases at V and 7 bases at J, with 16 bases in the middle. This CDR3 contains 14 residues. The CDR3 DNA reads TGTGCCAGCAGCTACAGGGCCCGGGAGCAGCCCCAGCATTTT. Its translation is CASSYRAREQPQHF.

This clonotype came up many times. The CDR3 DNA follows: TGCAGCGTCCGGACAGGGGATAACACCGGGGAGCTGTTTTTT. Translation gives CSVRTGDNTGELFF. The chain links TRBV29-1 to TRBJ2-2; 9 bases are a match to TRBD1. The CDR3 has 14 residues. Germline values: CDR1 SQVTM, CDR2 ANQGSEA. J lost 2 bases, V lost 6 bases, and 4 bases had no gene match.

The sample holds a few counts of this clonotype. A much larger clone lies one base from this, so it may be a read error. Because it lacks the conserved phenylalanine or tryptophan at the end, this CDR3 is likely a read error. The CDR3 here is CASSRSDGTDTQYL. The CDR3 nucleotides are TGTGCCAGCAGCCGGAGCGATGGGACAGATACGCAGTATCTT. V is TRBV3-1 and J is TRBJ2-3; D gene unclear. The CDR3 loop spans 14 amino acids. Germline values: CDR1 LGHDT, CDR2 YNNKEL (reference sequence). V dropped 4 bases and J dropped 3 bases, with 11 bases sitting between them.

For this clonotype: A much larger clone differs from this one at a single base, so this may be a read error. This chain connects TRBV20-1 to TRBJ2-1, with 10 nucleotides matching TRBD2. This CDR3 has 14 residues. Per germline, CDR1 DFQATT and CDR2 SNEGSKA (reference sequence). As DNA, the CDR3 is TGCGGTGCCCAGGGACTAGCGTCCTACAATGAGCAGTTCTTC. Translated, it gives CGAQGLASYNEQFF.

The rearrangement links TRBV28 to TRBJ2-2; D might be TRBD2 (6 bases). The CDR3 totals 16 residues. Germline values: CDR1 MDHEN, CDR2 SYDVKM. The ends were cut back, 2 bases at V and 12 bases at J, with 22 bases in the middle. The CDR3 coding sequence is TGTGCCAGCAGTTTAGGTCTAGCGAGGGGCACTGGGCAGCTGTTTTTT. Translating gives CASSLGLARGTGQLFF.

CDR3 nucleotides: TGTGCCAGCAGCCCGCAGACAGGGGAGGGCACTGAAGCTTTCTTT. Protein: CASSPQTGEGTEAFF. V usage is TRBV3-1 and J usage is TRBJ1-1; 8 nucleotides line up with TRBD1. Trimming took 4 bases from V and 4 from J; bases not matched to a gene: 8. The CDR3 extends over 15 amino acids. Germline lookup yields CDR1 LGHDT and CDR2 YNNKEL (reference sequence).

There are many counts of this clonotype. The V gene is TRBV29-1, the J gene TRBJ2-3; 8 nucleotides line up with TRBD2. The germline V gene has CDR1 SQVTM and CDR2 ANQGSEA. This CDR3 spans 14 amino acids. Trimming took 7 bases from V and 0 from J; bases not matched to a gene: 6. DNA of the CDR3: TGCAGCGCCCGAGCGGGGGACAGCACAGATACGCAGTATTTT. Its protein product is CSARAGDSTDTQYF.

This clonotype was detected ten times or more. This chain links TRBV3-1 with TRBJ2-2; perhaps D is TRBD1 or TRBD2 (5 bases each). V was shortened by 1 base and J by 9 bases, with 9 bases between the two germline ends. CDR3 length equals 13 residues. CDR1 and CDR2 (germline): LGHDT, YNNKEL (reference sequence). The CDR3, as DNA: TGTGCCAGCAGCCAAGGGGGGACCAGGGAGCTGTTTTTT. This encodes CASSQGGTRELFF.

This clonotype was recorded many times. The chain carries TRBV21-1 and TRBJ2-3. TRBV21-1 corresponds to a pseudogene. The CDR3 covers 14 residues. The CDR3 is CASSKVLAPDTQYF. The CDR3, as DNA: TGTGCCAGCAGCAAAGTGTTAGCTCCAGATACGCAGTATTTT.

This clonotype was picked up many times. This chain connects TRBV7-3 to TRBJ2-1; D is uncertain. V was cut by 1 base and J by 4 bases, with 11 bases left in between. CDR1 is SGHTA, CDR2 FQGTGA, per germline. The CDR3 loop spans 15 amino acids. CDR3 coding DNA: TGTGCCAGCAGCTTAAGTCCAGCCCGGTACAATGAGCAGTTCTTC. Amino acids: CASSLSPARYNEQFF.

The rearrangement links TRBV7-9 to TRBJ1-5, with D unclear. CDR1 is SEHNR and CDR2 is FQNEAQ in the germline V gene (reference sequence). The CDR3 totals 13 residues. With 5 bases removed from V and 5 bases from J, the gap between germline ends came to 10 bases. The CDR3 DNA reads TGTGCCAGCAGCCCCGACGGAGATCAGCCCCAGCATTTT. Its translation is CASSPDGDQPQHF.

With regard to this clonotype: A read error is possible here, since a much larger clone lies one base away. V and J are TRBV20-1 and TRBJ2-4; 8 nucleotides match TRBD2. The CDR3 has 17 residues. CDR1 is DFQATT, CDR2 SNEGSKA, per germline (reference sequence). V lost 3 bases to trimming and J lost 2 bases; unmatched junction nucleotides: 12. The CDR3 sequence: CSASSARIAGSKNIQYF. CDR3 nucleotide sequence: TGCAGTGCTAGTTCCGCGAGGATAGCGGGATCCAAAAACATTCAGTACTTC.

This clonotype has a count of ten or more. V is TRBV29-1 and J is TRBJ2-2; D uncertain. Germline V gene sequence: CDR1 SQVTM, CDR2 ANQGSEA. The CDR3 totals 16 residues. The V end was cut by 4 bases, the J end by 4 bases, with 19 bases between. The CDR3 sequence: CSVGTPHLGGTGELFF. The DNA of the CDR3 is TGCAGCGTTGGAACACCCCACCTGGGTGGCACCGGGGAGCTGTTTTTT.

This clonotype was seen repeatedly, ten times or more. This chain uses TRBV6-6 with TRBJ2-7, with 10 bases fitting TRBD1. CDR3 length: 14 amino acids. Unmatched junction bases numbered 5, after V lost 5 bases and J lost 4 bases. The germline V gene has CDR1 MNHNY and CDR2 SVGAGI (reference sequence). CDR3 bases: TGTGCCAGCAGTAACCCGGGACAGGGGTACGAGCAGTACTTC. This translates into CASSNPGQGYEQYF.

In this sample, this clonotype turned up many times. The chain employs TRBV5-1 and TRBJ2-2, with D possibly being TRBD1 (6 bases). This CDR3 has 16 residues. CDR1 and CDR2 from the germline V gene are SGHRS and YFSETQ. Trimming stripped 3 bases from V and 4 bases from J, with 16 bases between. CDR3 region: CASSWGHGIGTGELFF. CDR3 coding DNA: TGCGCCAGCAGCTGGGGACACGGTATCGGCACCGGGGAGCTGTTTTTT.

This clonotype was observed many times. The chain is built from TRBV7-2 and TRBJ2-2, with D perhaps matching TRBD2 (5 bases). Trimming took off 5 bases at V and 1 base at J, with 14 bases between the two ends. The germline V gene has CDR1 SGHTA and CDR2 FQGNSA. The CDR3 is 16 amino acids. CDR3 sequence: CASSLNGLGNTGELFF. In DNA, the CDR3 is TGTGCCAGCAGCCTGAACGGACTGGGGAACACCGGGGAGCTGTTTTTT.

V and J are TRBV20-1 and TRBJ1-5; no clear D. Looked up from germline, CDR1 is DFQATT and CDR2 is SNEGSKA (reference sequence). The CDR3 length is 13 residues. V was clipped by 3 bases and J by 3 bases, with 9 bases between them. The CDR3 DNA follows: TGCAGTGCTAGTTGGGGTGACAATCAGCCCCAGCATTTT. Protein: CSASWGDNQPQHF.

The chain has TRBV5-1 and TRBJ2-5; D not certain. V was trimmed by 1 base and J by 2 bases, leaving 15 bases between them. The CDR3 has 16 residues. CDR1 is SGHRS, CDR2 YFSETQ, per germline. CDR3 loop: CASSLFQSKQQETQYF. CDR3 DNA sequence: TGCGCCAGCAGCTTGTTCCAGTCTAAACAGCAAGAGACCCAGTACTTC.

V and J are TRBV5-1 and TRBJ2-7; 9 nucleotides agree with TRBD1. The CDR3 length is 15 residues. Trimming removed 0 bases from V and 6 bases from J; junction bases left unmatched: 7. In germline, CDR1 is SGHRS, CDR2 YFSETQ. The CDR3 nucleotides are TGCGCCAGCAGCTTGGGGGACAGGGTTTCTGGCGAGCAGTACTTC. Amino acids: CASSLGDRVSGEQYF.

The sample holds a few counts of this clonotype. The CDR3 loop is CASSLSASGSTDTQYF. The CDR3 bases are TGTGCCAGCAGTTTATCAGCTAGCGGGAGTACAGATACGCAGTATTTT. The chain joins TRBV28 to TRBJ2-3; TRBD2 matches at 10 bases. Germline loops: CDR1 MDHEN, CDR2 SYDVKM. The V gene end was trimmed by 1 base and the J gene end by 3 bases; junction bases not matched to a gene: 4. The CDR3 extends over 16 amino acids. The full variable domain, rest sourced from reference TRBV28 and TRBJ2-3, is DVKVTQSSRYLVKRTGEKVFLECVQDMDHENMFWYRQDPGLGLRLIYFSYDVKMKEKGDIPEGYSVSREKKERFSLILESASTNQTSMYLCASSLSASGSTDTQYFGPGTRLTVL.

The rearrangement joins TRBV5-5 to TRBJ2-1; no reliable D call. CDR1 is SGHKS, CDR2 YYEKEE, per germline (reference sequence). Trimming took 4 bases from V and 4 from J, leaving 12 bases between them. The length of the CDR3 is 14 residues. The CDR3 coding sequence is TGTGCCAGCAGCCTGTTCGACCCGTACAATGAGCAGTTCTTC. This translates into CASSLFDPYNEQFF. Variable domain in full (rest from reference TRBV5-5 and TRBJ2-1): DAGVTQSPTHLIKTRGQQVTLRCSPISGHKSVSWYQQVLGQGPQFIFQYYEKEERGRGNFPDRFSARQFPNYSSELNVNALLLGDSALYLCASSLFDPYNEQFFGPGTRLTVL.

This clonotype was seen many times. J is TRBJ2-5 and V is TRBV29-1; possibly TRBD2 for D (6 bases). The CDR3 is 13 amino acids. V was shortened by 5 bases and J by 4 bases, with 14 bases between the two germline ends. Per germline, CDR1 SQVTM and CDR2 ANQGSEA. The CDR3 region has the DNA TGCAGCGTTCTCTCGAAGGGAGGAGAGACCCAGTACTTC. This codes for CSVLSKGGETQYF. Complete variable domain (other parts from reference TRBV29-1 and TRBJ2-5): SAVISQKPSRDICQRGTSLTIQCQVDSQVTMMFWYRQQPGQSLTLIATANQGSEATYESGFVIDKFPISRPNLTFSTLTVSNMSPEDSSIYLCSVLSKGGETQYFGPGTRLLVL.

This clonotype has at least ten counts. This chain links TRBV11-2 with TRBJ1-4; D is uncertain. CDR1 is SGHAT, CDR2 FQNNGV, per germline. V lost 3 bases, J lost 5 bases, and 10 bases lay in between. The CDR3 extends over 14 amino acids. In DNA form, the CDR3 reads TGTGCCAGCAGCTTCGGCAGGCACAATGAAAAACTGTTTTTT. It translates to CASSFGRHNEKLFF.

This chain connects TRBV10-2 to TRBJ1-2; maybe TRBD1 (6 bases). This CDR3 comprises 17 residues. Looked up from germline, CDR1 is WSHSY and CDR2 is SAAADI. V lost 1 base and J 8 bases, leaving 23 bases between the germline ends. The CDR3 sequence: CASSEFTGTPPAGGYTF. CDR3 DNA sequence: TGCGCCAGCAGTGAGTTCACAGGGACCCCTCCCGCGGGGGGCTACACCTTC.

The table lists this clonotype with many counts. The rearrangement uses TRBV27 and TRBJ1-5, with TRBD1 as a possible D gene (5 bases). The CDR3 runs to 13 residues. Germline lookup yields CDR1 MNHEY and CDR2 SMNVEV (reference sequence). Trimming shortened V by 4 bases and J by 6 bases, and 10 bases separated the two germline ends. The CDR3 region is CASSSGRGQPQHF. The DNA for the CDR3 is TGTGCCAGCAGTTCAGGGAGGGGTCAGCCCCAGCATTTT.

On this clonotype: Germline is not matched at one junction end, which may reflect a read error. The chain recombines TRBV5-1 with TRBJ2-5, with no clear D. This CDR3 comprises 11 residues. Germline CDR1 reads SGHRS; CDR2 reads YFSETQ. For the CDR3, the DNA is TGCGCCAGCAGCTACCAAGAGACCCAGTGCTTC. Its translation: CASSYQETQCF.